This TCR beta chain was recovered during a study of shared clonotypes between healthy human individuals. About the research overall: The composition of the donors was a couple of women and three men aged 18 to 49. Every donor yielded three CD4 naive, three CD4 memory, two CD8 naive and one CD8 memory plate.

Study-level results: Clonotypes which were not shared had lower generation probabilities than clonotypes that all four donors shared. Sampling was confined to blood; repertoires within tissues likely differ.

Germline CDR1 is SGHRS and CDR2 is YFSETQ. The CDR3 contains 15 residues. Trimming shortened V by 1 base and J by 2 bases, and 12 bases separated the two germline ends. This clone occurred once. Its antigen remains unknown. TCRdb's table, derived via immunoSEQ multiplex PCR, lists solely in-frame clones and lacks some. Among 2 million to 3 million clones listed, over 85% were seen once. The sample comprised naive CD4+ T cells from PBMCs. Subset indicated: CD45RA+ positively selected. The TCR sequence derives from a man younger than 35 in good health. Some clones in this sample may be carry-over from other donors' samples. The chain recombines TRBV5-1 with TRBJ1-1; weak D call: TRBD1 (6 bases). The DNA for the CDR3 is TGCGCCAGCAGCTTGCCGGGACACCCAAACACTGAAGCTTTCTTT. Translating gives CASSLPGHPNTEAFF. The complete variable domain, with remaining parts taken from reference TRBV5-1 and TRBJ1-1, reads KAGVTQTPRYLIKTRGQQVTLSCSPISGHRSVSWYQQTPGQGLQFLFEYFSETQRNKGNFPGRFSGRQFSNSRSEMNVSTLELGDSALYLCASSLPGHPNTEAFFGQGTRLTVV.